The 14 T cell receptor beta chains in this list originate from one sample, sequenced in a study of shared clonotypes between healthy human individuals. Assay: immunoSEQ multiplex PCR; the TCRdb copy retains only in-frame clones and omits some. The sample has approximately 2.5 million clones; 90% to 95% are singletons. The sample was naive CD4+ T cells sorted from blood. Subset defined: CD45RA+ positively selected. These receptors were obtained from a man aged 18 to 29 in good health.

V usage is TRBV9 and J usage is TRBJ2-1, with TRBD2 as a possible D gene (6 bases). Germline assignment: CDR1 SGDLS and CDR2 YYNGEE. The V end lost 0 bases, the J end lost 8 bases, and 18 bases lay between the germline ends. The CDR3 is 16 residues long. The CDR3 nucleotides are TGTGCCAGCAGCGTAGGAGCGGGCCGTTCGGTCGATGAGCAGTTCTTC. It codes for CASSVGAGRSVDEQFF.

J is TRBJ1-1 and V is TRBV19; D ambiguous. The ends were cut back, 0 bases at V and 2 bases at J, with 7 bases in the middle. The germline V gene encodes CDR1 LNHDA and CDR2 SQIVND (reference sequence). The CDR3 totals 14 residues. The CDR3 DNA sequence: TGTGCCAGTAGTATAGATTTAGTAAACACTGAAGCTTTCTTT. This sequence encodes CASSIDLVNTEAFF.

The chain carries TRBV9 and TRBJ2-1; 9 positions match TRBD2. V lost 5 bases, J lost 6 bases, and 12 bases stayed unmatched. Germline CDR1 and CDR2: SGDLS and YYNGEE. The CDR3 runs 16 residues. For the CDR3, the DNA is TGTGCCAGCAGTACCTTGGCGGGAGGGCCGGTCAATGAGCAGTTCTTC. It specifies CASSTLAGGPVNEQFF.

The genes are TRBV15 and TRBJ2-5; possible D gene TRBD2, 5 bases. V lost 6 bases, J lost 1 base, and 9 bases lay in between. CDR1 LNHNV and CDR2 YYDKDF come from the germline V gene (reference sequence). The CDR3 sequence is 13 residues long. Here the CDR3 DNA reads TGTGCCACCAGTAAGCTAGCCCAAGAGACCCAGTACTTC. Translated, it gives CATSKLAQETQYF.

This chain connects TRBV6-5 to TRBJ2-7; 8 nucleotides align to TRBD2. CDR1 MNHEY and CDR2 SVGAGI come from the germline V gene. V shed 4 bases, J shed 2 bases, and the junction held 4 bases outside the gene matches. This CDR3 has 14 amino acids. CDR3 nucleotide sequence: TGTGCCAGCAGTTTGGCGGGAGGAGCCTACGAGCAGTACTTC. It encodes CASSLAGGAYEQYF.

As concerns this clone: The same CDR3 can be traced to other DNA sequences in this sample. The gene calls are TRBV30 and TRBJ2-2; no definite D call. The ends were cut back, 4 bases at V and 5 bases at J, with 5 bases in the middle. CDR3 length: 11 amino acids. Per the germline V gene, CDR1 is GTSNPN and CDR2 is SVGIG (reference sequence). The CDR3 loop reads CAWTGTGELFF. CDR3 sequence (DNA): TGTGCCTGGACGGGTACCGGGGAGCTGTTTTTT. Variable domain in full (rest from reference TRBV30 and TRBJ2-2): SQTIHQWPATLVQPVGSPLSLECTVEGTSNPNLYWYRQAAGRGLQLLFYSVGIGQISSEVPQNLSASRPQDRQFILSSKKLLLSDSGFYLCAWTGTGELFFGEGSRLTVL.

The V gene is TRBV12-2, the J gene TRBJ2-1; the tabulated D call, TRBD2, remains unverified against the DNA. TRBV12-2 is a listed pseudogene. The CDR3 loop spans 16 amino acids. The CDR3 DNA sequence: TGTGCAAGTCGCCTCAAGTTCCCGGGGGCCTACAATGAGCAGTTCTTC. It yields the protein CASRLKFPGAYNEQFF.

Comment on this clone: The same CDR3 can be traced to other DNA sequences in this sample. The chain joins TRBV18 to TRBJ2-3; unclear D gene. The CDR3 is 12 residues long. Germline CDR1 and CDR2: KGHSH and LQKENI. Trimming cost V 1 base and J 5 bases, with 4 bases left between them. CDR3 loop: CASSPQGDTQYF. DNA for the CDR3: TGTGCCAGCTCACCACAAGGAGATACGCAGTATTTT.

The sample holds a few counts of this clone. CDR3 protein: CASTLRTALYEQYF. Here the CDR3 DNA reads TGTGCCAGCACCCTTCGGACTGCTCTCTACGAGCAGTACTTC. This chain links TRBV28 with TRBJ2-7, with D possibly TRBD2 on 5 matching bases. Between the trimmed V and J ends, which lost 7 bases and 3 bases, there was a span of 16 bases. Germline CDR1 is MDHEN and CDR2 is SYDVKM. This CDR3 is 14 amino acids long.

The chain links TRBV5-1 to TRBJ2-7; 11 bases line up with TRBD1. The CDR3 is 14 amino acids. The junction had 10 bases not matched to a gene; V was cut back by 5 bases and J by 9 bases. Germline V lookup: CDR1 SGHRS, CDR2 YFSETQ. Here the CDR3 DNA reads TGCGCCAGCAGACGGACAGGGGGCGTTCTCGGGCAGTACTTC. Amino acid sequence: CASRRTGGVLGQYF.

The chain employs TRBV10-1 and TRBJ2-5; 8 bases are a match to TRBD2. The CDR3 spans 16 residues. V was clipped by 3 bases and J by 5 bases; unmatched bases: 11. Germline V lookup: CDR1 WNHNN, CDR2 SYGVQD (reference sequence). The CDR3 region has the DNA TGCGCCAGCAGTGACCAGCCGGGGGGGCGACAGGAGACCCAGTACTTC. Translating gives CASSDQPGGRQETQYF.

The chain is built from TRBV7-9 and TRBJ2-2; 13 nucleotides line up with TRBD2. V was pared by 1 base and J by 4 bases, with 0 bases of the junction left unmatched. The CDR3 loop spans 16 amino acids. The germline gives CDR1 SEHNR, CDR2 FQNEAQ (reference sequence). CDR3 sequence: CASSLGTSGSTGELFF. For the CDR3, the DNA is TGTGCCAGCAGCTTAGGGACTAGCGGGAGCACCGGGGAGCTGTTTTTT.

This clone was seen a single time. V gene TRBV6-1 combines with J gene TRBJ1-6; 10 nucleotides match TRBD1. From germline, CDR1 is MNHNS and CDR2 SASEGT. Trimming cost V 3 bases and J 10 bases; bases outside gene matches: 6. The CDR3 contains 15 residues. The DNA for the CDR3 is TGTGCCAGCAGTGACCGGGACAGGGGTGGCTCACCCCTCCACTTT. This sequence encodes CASSDRDRGGSPLHF.

This clone appeared a single time. The chain carries TRBV29-1 and TRBJ2-2; D is ambiguous. The CDR3 contains 13 residues. CDR1 SQVTM and CDR2 ANQGSEA come from the germline V gene. Trimming pared 3 bases from V and 0 bases from J, leaving 5 bases between. CDR3 loop: CSVDTANTGELFF. For the CDR3, the DNA is TGCAGCGTTGATACAGCGAACACCGGGGAGCTGTTTTTT.